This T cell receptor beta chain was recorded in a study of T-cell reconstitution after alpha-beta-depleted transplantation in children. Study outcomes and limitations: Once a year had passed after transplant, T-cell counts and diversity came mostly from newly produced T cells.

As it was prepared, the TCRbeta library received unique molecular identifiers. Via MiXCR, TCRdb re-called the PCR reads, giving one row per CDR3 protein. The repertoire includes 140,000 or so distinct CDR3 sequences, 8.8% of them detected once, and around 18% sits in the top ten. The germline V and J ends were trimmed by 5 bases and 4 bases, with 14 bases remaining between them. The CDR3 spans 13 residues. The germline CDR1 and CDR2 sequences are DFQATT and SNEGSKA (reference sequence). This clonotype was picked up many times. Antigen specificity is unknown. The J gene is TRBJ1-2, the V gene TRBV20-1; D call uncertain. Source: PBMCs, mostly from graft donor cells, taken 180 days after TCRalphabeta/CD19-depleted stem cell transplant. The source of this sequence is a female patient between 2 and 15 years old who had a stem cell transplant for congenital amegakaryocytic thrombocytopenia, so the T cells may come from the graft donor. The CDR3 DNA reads TGCAGTGCTCCCTGGGTAGTGAGCTATGGCTACACCTTC. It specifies CSAPWVVSYGYTF.